Listed below are T cell receptor beta chains from one sample, sequenced in a study of early T cells in non-severe SARS-CoV-2 infection. MiXCR was run by TCRdb on the 5' RACE reads, yielding one entry per CDR3 protein. The sample lists 50,000 to 70,000 distinct CDR3 sequences, 10% occurring once. The sample taken for sequencing was whole blood. The source of these receptors is an adult who was a healthcare worker with PCR-confirmed SARS-CoV-2 infection or an uninfected control (not recorded which). The CDR3 runs from the conserved cysteine through the conserved F or W. D genes are given only for firm matches.

length,V,J,D,CDR3
14,TRBV29-1,TRBJ2-1,.,CSVPLTGRTNEQFF
16,TRBV18,TRBJ2-2,.,CASSPRVATNTGELFF
16,TRBV6-4,TRBJ1-5,.,CASSDEGGRGNQPQHF
12,TRBV12-3/TRBV12-4,TRBJ1-1,TRBD1,CASSLVGGVAFF
16,TRBV13,TRBJ2-4,.,CASSKQGEVAKNIQYF
17,TRBV5-1,TRBJ2-1,TRBD2,CASSLGTSGSGRDEQFF
10,TRBV29-1,TRBJ1-1,.,CSVLGTEAFF
14,TRBV7-3,TRBJ2-3,.,CASSLTLQADTQYF
11,TRBV10-3,TRBJ1-1,.,CAIGSKGEAFF
13,TRBV12-3/TRBV12-4,TRBJ2-1,.,CASSFSDPPEQFF
18,TRBV5-1,TRBJ1-4,TRBD1,CASSIGQGAFATNEKLFF